Shown below are 26 T cell receptor beta chains from a single sample sequenced in a study of T cells after posttransplantation cyclophosphamide. Assay used: immunoSEQ multiplex PCR; TCRdb lists only in-frame clones, some missing. The record shows some 35,000 clones for this sample, with no singletons present. The sequenced sample was PBMCs. Receptor source: a man younger than 40 in good health and a related stem cell transplant donor.

This clone has at least ten counts. The chain recombines TRBV4-3 with TRBJ1-4; 7 nucleotides match TRBD1. V shed 0 bases and J 4 bases; nucleotides not matched to a gene: 2. Germline assignment: CDR1 LGHNA and CDR2 YSLEER. The CDR3 has 15 amino acids. CDR3 coding DNA: TGCGCCAGCAGCCAAGACAGGGGGTTTAATGAAAAACTGTTTTTT. The encoded protein is CASSQDRGFNEKLFF.

The chain uses TRBV27 and TRBJ1-1, with D possibly being TRBD1 (6 bases). Trimming left V 2 bases short and J 3 bases short, with 13 bases between. Germline V CDR1 and CDR2: MNHEY, SMNVEV (reference sequence). The CDR3 runs to 15 residues. CDR3 region: CASSLRTVDDTEAFF. CDR3 nucleotide sequence: TGTGCCAGCAGTTTAAGGACAGTTGATGACACTGAAGCTTTCTTT.

This clone has just a few counts. The chain joins TRBV15 to TRBJ2-5; 12 positions agree with TRBD2. The J segment lost 1 base and the V segment lost 4 bases, leaving 4 bases of the junction unmatched. CDR1 and CDR2 (germline): LNHNV, YYDKDF (reference sequence). The CDR3 totals 16 residues. The CDR3 DNA reads as TGTGCCACCAGCATGGGACTAGCGGGCTTCCAAGAGACCCAGTACTTC. This codes for CATSMGLAGFQETQYF.

This clone was picked up many times. J is TRBJ2-1 and V is TRBV5-1; 14 nucleotides align to TRBD2. From germline, CDR1 is SGHRS and CDR2 YFSETQ. The CDR3 consists of 16 residues. Germline trimming cut 4 bases from V and 7 bases from J; bases unmatched to any gene: 7. The CDR3 is CASSIGLAGGGNEQFF. In DNA form, the CDR3 reads TGCGCCAGCAGCATCGGACTAGCGGGGGGCGGGAATGAGCAGTTCTTC.

This sequence joins TRBV6-1 and TRBJ2-5; 11 bases are shared with TRBD2. The CDR3 is 13 amino acids. Germline V gives CDR1 MNHNS, CDR2 SASEGT. The V and J ends lost 6 bases and 3 bases, in that order; junction bases with no gene match: 0. For the CDR3, the DNA is TGTGCCAGCAGGGGACTAGCGGAAGAGACCCAGTACTTC. Its translation is CASRGLAEETQYF.

The chain couples TRBV9 to TRBJ2-5, with 9 bases lining up with TRBD2. The length of the CDR3 is 16 residues. Germline CDR1 is SGDLS and CDR2 is YYNGEE. V shed 4 bases, J shed 5 bases, and the junction held 12 bases outside the gene matches. In DNA form, the CDR3 reads TGTGCCAGCAGCCCCTCAGCGGGGGGTTCAGGGGAGACCCAGTACTTC. It is translated as CASSPSAGGSGETQYF.

This clone has at least ten counts. The chain joins TRBV5-4 to TRBJ1-6; the match to TRBD1 covers 7 bases. The CDR3 is 14 residues long. The V gene's germline CDR1 is SGHNT and CDR2 YYREEE (reference sequence). After removal of 3 bases from V and 9 bases from J, the junction contained 6 bases not matched to a gene. The CDR3 spells CASSSDRVGSPLHF. CDR3 coding DNA: TGTGCCAGCAGCTCAGACAGGGTGGGTTCACCCCTCCACTTT.

The table lists this clone with many counts. V gene TRBV5-5 combines with J gene TRBJ2-1; D call uncertain. This CDR3 has 15 residues. Germline V gene lookup returns CDR1 SGHKS and CDR2 YYEKEE (reference sequence). V was trimmed by 2 bases and J by 0 bases, leaving 9 bases between them. The DNA of the CDR3 is TGTGCCAGCAGCTTAAAGGGTTTCTCCTACAATGAGCAGTTCTTC. Its protein is CASSLKGFSYNEQFF.

This clone was counted at least ten times. This chain links TRBV4-2 with TRBJ2-1; weak D call: TRBD2 (6 bases). The germline gives CDR1 LGHNA, CDR2 YNFKEQ. The CDR3 is 15 residues long. V was cut by 2 bases and J by 6 bases, with 14 bases left in between. The CDR3 spells CASSQSTGTVNEQFF. The CDR3 nucleotides read TGTGCCAGCAGCCAATCGACCGGGACTGTCAATGAGCAGTTCTTC.

This clone has ten or more counts. This chain connects TRBV19 to TRBJ1-4; D possibly corresponds to TRBD1 (6 bases). The V and J ends lost 0 bases and 8 bases respectively, with 13 bases between them. Germline-derived CDR1 and CDR2 are LNHDA and SQIVND (reference sequence). CDR3 length: 15 amino acids. The CDR3 coding sequence is TGTGCCAGTAGTATAGACGGACAGTTTAGAGAAAAACTGTTTTTT. Protein sequence: CASSIDGQFREKLFF.

This clone was detected ten times or more. V gene TRBV19 combines with J gene TRBJ2-3; 7 bases align to TRBD1. Germline V gives CDR1 LNHDA, CDR2 SQIVND (reference sequence). This CDR3 has 17 residues. Trimming at V came to 4 bases and at J to 2 bases, leaving 12 bases not matched to a gene. The CDR3 region is CASSTYGAGGPTDTQYF. CDR3 coding DNA: TGTGCCAGTAGTACCTACGGGGCAGGGGGACCCACAGATACGCAGTATTTT.

This clone was recorded at least ten times. This chain links TRBV28 with TRBJ2-5, with 7 bases that match TRBD1. The CDR3 is 17 residues long. Germline-derived CDR1 and CDR2 are MDHEN and SYDVKM. V lost 3 bases, J lost 4 bases, and 14 bases stayed unmatched. The CDR3 region is CASSLGDMTGTPETQYF. The CDR3 DNA follows: TGTGCCAGCAGTTTGGGGGATATGACAGGGACCCCAGAGACCCAGTACTTC. Full variable domain (outside the CDR3, taken from reference TRBV28 and TRBJ2-5): DVKVTQSSRYLVKRTGEKVFLECVQDMDHENMFWYRQDPGLGLRLIYFSYDVKMKEKGDIPEGYSVSREKKERFSLILESASTNQTSMYLCASSLGDMTGTPETQYFGPGTRLLVL.

This clone came up many times. V and J are TRBV6-6 and TRBJ2-7, with 8 nucleotides matching TRBD1. The trim removed 3 bases at V and 6 bases at J, leaving 4 bases unmatched. CDR1 and CDR2 from the germline V gene are MNHNY and SVGAGI (reference sequence). CDR3 length equals 13 residues. The CDR3 protein is CASSYSGGAEQYF. The DNA of the CDR3 is TGTGCCAGCAGTTATTCAGGGGGCGCCGAGCAGTACTTC.

Ten or more counts support this clone. CDR3 region: CASSLGSGVSTDTQYF. The CDR3 bases are TGTGCCAGCAGCTTAGGGTCGGGGGTATCCACAGATACGCAGTATTTT. This chain links TRBV7-6 with TRBJ2-3, with D possibly TRBD2 on 6 matching bases. CDR1 and CDR2 from the germline V gene are SGHVS and FNYEAQ. This CDR3 has 16 amino acids. The V end was cut by 1 base, the J end by 2 bases, with 13 bases between.

This clone was recorded a few times. The chain uses TRBV18 and TRBJ2-7, with 9 positions matching TRBD1. The CDR3 spans 17 residues. The germline V gene encodes CDR1 KGHSH and CDR2 LQKENI. With V trimmed by 3 bases and J by 3 bases, 12 bases remained unmatched. The CDR3 loop is CASSPSIRQGGNYEQYF. In nucleotides, the CDR3 is TGTGCCAGCTCACCCTCGATTAGACAGGGGGGTAACTACGAGCAGTACTTC.

This clone was recorded many times. The chain recombines TRBV19 with TRBJ1-2, with 7 bases matching TRBD1. CDR1 is LNHDA, CDR2 SQIVND, per germline (reference sequence). With 9 bases clipped from V and 2 bases from J, the junction kept 12 bases outside the gene matches. There are 15 residues in the CDR3. In nucleotides, the CDR3 is TGTGCCAGCTTGGGGAGGGCAGGGGGAAACTATGGCTACACCTTC. Protein: CASLGRAGGNYGYTF.

This clone was seen many times. V is TRBV5-4 and J is TRBJ1-6; D perhaps matches TRBD1 (6 bases). CDR1 is SGHNT and CDR2 is YYREEE in the germline V gene (reference sequence). The CDR3 loop spans 14 amino acids. V was clipped by 5 bases and J by 7 bases, with 13 bases between them. Here the CDR3 reads CASRIGDRNSPLHF. The CDR3 DNA sequence: TGTGCCAGCAGAATTGGTGACAGGAATTCACCCCTCCACTTT.

This clone was observed many times. This rearrangement joins TRBV5-6 to TRBJ2-2; TRBD1 is a possible D gene (6 bases). This CDR3 comprises 15 residues. Germline V lookup: CDR1 SGHDT, CDR2 YYEEEE. V was pared by 4 bases and J by 6 bases, with 16 bases between. Here the CDR3 DNA reads TGTGCCAGCAGCGCCACCTCCAGGGGAGCCGGGGAGCTGTTTTTT. This encodes CASSATSRGAGELFF. The whole variable domain, filled in from reference TRBV5-6 and TRBJ2-2, reads DAGVTQSPTHLIKTRGQQVTLRCSPKSGHDTVSWYQQALGQGPQFIFQYYEEEERQRGNFPDRFSGHQFPNYSSELNVNALLLGDSALYLCASSATSRGAGELFFGEGSRLTVL.

There are many counts of this clone. This rearrangement joins TRBV7-9 to TRBJ2-7; D possibly corresponds to TRBD1 (6 bases). This CDR3 has 16 residues. Trimming removed 7 bases from V and 2 bases from J, with 21 bases in between. Per germline, CDR1 SEHNR and CDR2 FQNEAQ (reference sequence). DNA of the CDR3: TGTGCCAGCACCTCAATAAGGACAGCGGTACCCTACGAGCAGTACTTC. This codes for CASTSIRTAVPYEQYF.

This clone has only a few counts. The J gene is TRBJ2-7, the V gene TRBV18, with 10 bases matching TRBD1. Germline lookup yields CDR1 KGHSH and CDR2 LQKENI. CDR3 size: 14 residues. V was pared by 6 bases and J by 7 bases, with 9 bases of the junction left unmatched. CDR3 in amino acids: CASSRGTGDYEQYF. The CDR3 region has the DNA TGTGCCAGCTCTCGAGGGACAGGGGATTATGAGCAGTACTTC.

In this sample, this clone turned up many times. The V and J genes are TRBV14 and TRBJ2-7, with 9 bases aligning to TRBD1. CDR3 length: 14 residues. The junction had 2 bases not matched to a gene; V was cut back by 0 bases and J by 5 bases. The germline V gene has CDR1 SGHDN and CDR2 FVKESK. This chain's CDR3 is CASSQDWTGDEQYF. Written as DNA, the CDR3 is TGTGCCAGCAGCCAAGATTGGACAGGGGACGAGCAGTACTTC.

This clone was seen at least ten times. The V call is TRBV2, the J call TRBJ1-3; D unresolved. Germline-derived CDR1 and CDR2 are SNHLY and FYNNEI. This CDR3 contains 15 residues. V shed 1 base and J shed 3 bases, with 10 bases lying between them. The CDR3 DNA reads TGTGCCAGCAGTGAAGAGGCACCGCTTGGAAACACCATATATTTT. The encoded protein is CASSEEAPLGNTIYF.

In this sample, this clone turned up many times. The chain carries TRBV6-2 or TRBV6-3 and TRBJ2-7, with 11 nucleotides matching TRBD1. Germline-derived CDR1 and CDR2 are MNHEY and SVGEGT. The CDR3 covers 17 residues. After removal of 4 bases from V and 5 bases from J, the junction contained 13 bases not matched to a gene. CDR3 bases: TGTGCCAGCAGTTCAATCGTTCCGGGACAGGGGGGAGACGAGCAGTACTTC. Its translation is CASSSIVPGQGGDEQYF.

This clone came up many times. The V call is TRBV5-1, the J call TRBJ2-7, with 8 bases matching TRBD1. The trim removed 1 base at V and 4 bases at J, leaving 7 bases unmatched. This CDR3 contains 15 residues. Germline V CDR1 and CDR2: SGHRS, YFSETQ. The CDR3 is CASSLTRTGKYEQYF. The CDR3 nucleotides are TGCGCCAGCAGCTTGACCAGGACAGGGAAATACGAGCAGTACTTC.

This clone was recorded many times. V gene TRBV15 combines with J gene TRBJ2-2; 16 bases map to TRBD2. CDR1 and CDR2 (germline): LNHNV, YYDKDF (reference sequence). CDR3 length: 17 amino acids. V lost 1 base and J lost 6; bases outside the gene matches: 2. As DNA, the CDR3 is TGTGCCACCAGCAGAGCAGGGACTAGCGGGGGGGCCGGGGAGCTGTTTTTT. This sequence encodes CATSRAGTSGGAGELFF.

This clone was observed at least ten times. The chain recombines TRBV5-6 with TRBJ1-6, with D perhaps TRBD1 (6 bases). This CDR3 is built from 15 residues. The germline V and J ends were trimmed by 3 bases and 7 bases, with 14 bases remaining between them. Germline loops: CDR1 SGHDT, CDR2 YYEEEE. The CDR3 DNA reads as TGTGCCAGCAGCTCCTCAGGGGCGCCGAATTCACCCCTCCACTTT. This codes for CASSSSGAPNSPLHF.